The 26 T cell receptor beta chains in this list originate from one sample, sequenced in a study of T cell responses to AZD1222 COVID-19 vaccine. Profiling relied on immunoSEQ multiplex PCR, and the TCRdb table lists in-frame clones only, not all of them. The sample yields under 130,000 clones, about 87% seen once. This sample comprised peripheral blood, obtained on day 0 of AZD1222 vaccination. Source of these receptors: an adult in good health.

The chain has TRBV11-2 and TRBJ1-5, with D hard to call. Trimming shortened V by 2 bases and J by 2 bases, and 22 bases separated the two germline ends. CDR1 is SGHAT, CDR2 FQNNGV, per germline. The length of the CDR3 is 19 residues. In DNA form, the CDR3 reads TGTGCCAGCAGCTTAACGGGTACCGGGATCGAGGCTGGCAATCAGCCCCAGCATTTT. Its translation is CASSLTGTGIEAGNQPQHF. Drawing the rest from reference TRBV11-2 and TRBJ1-5, the complete variable domain is EAGVAQSPRYKIIEKRQSVAFWCNPISGHATLYWYQQILGQGPKLLIQFQNNGVVDDSQLPKDRFSAERLKGVDSTLKIQPAKLEDSAVYLCASSLTGTGIEAGNQPQHFGDGTRLSIL.

The chain couples TRBV3-1 (or the pseudogene TRBV3-2) to TRBJ2-2, with 7 positions matching TRBD1. Germline CDR1 is LGHDT and CDR2 is YNNKEL (reference sequence). This CDR3 contains 14 residues. Trimming took 3 bases from V and 4 from J; bases not matched to a gene: 2. CDR3 nucleotide sequence: TGTGCCAGCAGCCAGGCAGGGGGCACCGGGGAGCTGTTTTTT. This sequence encodes CASSQAGGTGELFF.

This chain joins TRBV6-2 or TRBV6-3 and TRBJ1-5, with 7 bases that match TRBD1. The CDR3 loop spans 15 amino acids. The junction had 10 bases not matched to a gene; V was cut back by 6 bases and J by 5 bases. Germline CDR1 reads MNHEY; CDR2 reads SVGEGT. The CDR3 spells CASRYIRQGDQPQHF. In nucleotides, the CDR3 is TGTGCCAGCAGATACATCCGACAGGGAGATCAGCCCCAGCATTTT.

V usage is TRBV11-1 and J usage is TRBJ2-2; D remains unclear. CDR1 is SGHAT and CDR2 is FQDESV in the germline V gene (reference sequence). The V end lost 7 bases, the J end lost 0 bases, and 6 bases lay between the germline ends. The CDR3 spans 13 residues. CDR3 bases: TGTGCCAGCAAAGCGCCGAACACCGGGGAGCTGTTTTTT. This translates into CASKAPNTGELFF.

The V call is TRBV4-2, the J call TRBJ2-3; tentatively, D is TRBD1 (6 bases). The germline V and J ends were trimmed by 0 bases and 0 bases, with 10 bases remaining between them. Germline assignment: CDR1 LGHNA and CDR2 YNFKEQ. The CDR3 runs 16 residues. In DNA form, the CDR3 reads TGTGCCAGCAGCCAAGAGAAGAGGGGGAGCACAGATACGCAGTATTTT. This sequence encodes CASSQEKRGSTDTQYF.

CDR3 sequence (DNA): TGTGCCAGCAGTTCCGGGACAAAATTCTACGAGCAGTACTTC. It is translated as CASSSGTKFYEQYF. The chain carries TRBV27 and TRBJ2-7; TRBD1 is a possible D gene (6 bases). The V end lost 4 bases, the J end lost 3 bases, and 13 bases lay between the germline ends. The CDR3 consists of 14 residues. Looked up from germline, CDR1 is MNHEY and CDR2 is SMNVEV (reference sequence).

J is TRBJ1-2 and V is TRBV7-3; unclear D gene. The CDR3 has 13 residues. Germline V gene sequence: CDR1 SGHTA, CDR2 FQGTGA. The V end lost 4 bases, the J end lost 4 bases, and 10 bases lay between the germline ends. The CDR3 region has the DNA TGTGCCAGCAGCTCCGCAGGTTTCTATGGCTACACCTTC. Its translation is CASSSAGFYGYTF.

The rearrangement links TRBV7-6 to TRBJ1-4; perhaps TRBD1 as D (6 bases). The CDR3 contains 16 residues. The germline V gene encodes CDR1 SGHVS and CDR2 FNYEAQ. V was shortened by 4 bases and J by 7 bases, with 19 bases between the two germline ends. The CDR3 nucleotides are TGTGCCAGCAGCTCATTTCCGTCCGGACAGAGTGAAAAACTGTTTTTT. It codes for CASSSFPSGQSEKLFF.

This clone was seen just once. The chain employs TRBV28 and TRBJ1-2; D is possibly TRBD1 (6 bases). Trimming pared 5 bases from V and 1 base from J, leaving 17 bases between. CDR3 length: 16 amino acids. The germline gives CDR1 MDHEN, CDR2 SYDVKM. CDR3 bases: TGTGCCAGCAGTCAAACACAGGGCATCCTTAACTATGGCTACACCTTC. Protein: CASSQTQGILNYGYTF.

The rearrangement links TRBV28 to TRBJ2-1; D perhaps matches TRBD2 (6 bases). This CDR3 has 15 residues. Trimming stripped 5 bases from V and 5 bases from J, with 16 bases between. Germline V CDR1 and CDR2: MDHEN, SYDVKM. The DNA of the CDR3 is TGTGCCAGCAGTCCAGCGGGTCACATTAACAATGAGCAGTTCTTC. Its translation: CASSPAGHINNEQFF.

The J gene is TRBJ2-7, the V gene TRBV30, with 10 bases matching TRBD2. The CDR3 consists of 14 residues. CDR1 GTSNPN and CDR2 SVGIG come from the germline V gene (reference sequence). The V and J ends lost 3 bases and 4 bases, in that order; junction bases with no gene match: 6. The CDR3 sequence is CAWRGNSGRYEQYF. Written as DNA, the CDR3 is TGTGCCTGGAGAGGGAATAGCGGGAGGTACGAGCAGTACTTC.

The chain recombines TRBV28 with TRBJ2-1, with 9 bases matching TRBD2. V shed 2 bases and J 6 bases; nucleotides not matched to a gene: 8. CDR1 is MDHEN and CDR2 is SYDVKM in the germline V gene. The CDR3 totals 16 residues. In DNA form, the CDR3 reads TGTGCCAGCAGTTTAGTGCCGGGACTAGCTTTCAATGAGCAGTTCTTC. Residues: CASSLVPGLAFNEQFF. Full variable domain (rest looked up from reference TRBV28 and TRBJ2-1): DVKVTQSSRYLVKRTGEKVFLECVQDMDHENMFWYRQDPGLGLRLIYFSYDVKMKEKGDIPEGYSVSREKKERFSLILESASTNQTSMYLCASSLVPGLAFNEQFFGPGTRLTVL.

The rearrangement uses TRBV19 and TRBJ2-1, with a weak D call TRBD1 (5 bases). The CDR3 is 15 amino acids. V was clipped by 3 bases and J by 0 bases, with 9 bases between them. The V gene's germline CDR1 is LNHDA and CDR2 SQIVND (reference sequence). In DNA, the CDR3 is TGTGCCAGTAGTATGGGGCCGAGCTCCTACAATGAGCAGTTCTTC. It specifies CASSMGPSSYNEQFF. Full variable domain (rest looked up from reference TRBV19 and TRBJ2-1): DGGITQSPKYLFRKEGQNVTLSCEQNLNHDAMYWYRQDPGQGLRLIYYSQIVNDFQKGDIAEGYSVSREKKESFPLTVTSAQKNPTAFYLCASSMGPSSYNEQFFGPGTRLTVL.

J is TRBJ2-3 and V is TRBV3-1 (or the pseudogene TRBV3-2), with 13 bases fitting TRBD2. This CDR3 is built from 16 residues. The trim removed 5 bases at V and 5 bases at J, leaving 7 bases unmatched. Per the germline V gene, CDR1 is LGHDT and CDR2 is YNNKEL (reference sequence). CDR3 nucleotide sequence: TGTGCCAGCAGCGCCACTAGCGGGGGGGCAGTAGATACGCAGTATTTT. Its translation: CASSATSGGAVDTQYF.

The chain recombines TRBV29-1 with TRBJ1-5; 12 nucleotides align to TRBD1. Germline V lookup: CDR1 SQVTM, CDR2 ANQGSEA. The CDR3 has 15 residues. V lost 6 bases, J lost 0 bases, and 3 bases stayed unmatched. CDR3 sequence reads: CSVGTGGHSNQPQHF. CDR3 in DNA: TGCAGCGTAGGGACAGGGGGCCATAGCAATCAGCCCCAGCATTTT.

The chain combines TRBV4-3 with TRBJ1-5, with 7 positions matching TRBD1. Germline CDR1 and CDR2: LGHNA and YSLEER. Trimming removed 0 bases from V and 7 bases from J; junction bases left unmatched: 6. CDR3 length equals 15 residues. CDR3 in amino acids: CASSQDTGVGQPQHF. CDR3 sequence (DNA): TGCGCCAGCAGCCAAGATACAGGGGTTGGACAGCCCCAGCATTTT.

This chain links TRBV12-5 with TRBJ1-1, with no clear D. The CDR3 extends over 13 amino acids. Deletions cut 1 base from V and 11 bases from J, with 14 bases between. The germline CDR1 and CDR2 sequences are LGHNT and FRNRAP. In nucleotides, the CDR3 is TGTGCTAGTGGTTTGGATGGCAGCCGGCCGGCTTTCTTT. Translated, it gives CASGLDGSRPAFF.

This rearrangement joins TRBV7-9 to TRBJ1-3, with 7 bases fitting TRBD1. The CDR3 runs to 15 residues. Per the germline V gene, CDR1 is SEHNR and CDR2 is FQNEAQ (reference sequence). V lost 5 bases and J lost 0; bases outside the gene matches: 4. This CDR3 is CASSQGQVSGNTIYF. The CDR3, as DNA: TGTGCCAGCAGCCAAGGACAGGTCTCTGGAAACACCATATATTTT.

This sequence joins TRBV7-6 and TRBJ2-7, with a weak D call TRBD1 (5 bases). The length of the CDR3 is 13 residues. V lost 1 base and J 3 bases, leaving 7 bases between the germline ends. Germline V gene data show CDR1 as SGHVS and CDR2 as FNYEAQ. CDR3 sequence reads: CASSLGGVYEQYF. As DNA, the CDR3 is TGTGCCAGCAGCTTAGGGGGCGTCTACGAGCAGTACTTC.

The chain combines TRBV9 with TRBJ2-1; TRBD1 matches 7 bases. This CDR3 spans 14 amino acids. With V trimmed by 4 bases and J by 7 bases, 8 bases remained unmatched. The germline V gene has CDR1 SGDLS and CDR2 YYNGEE. The CDR3 spells CASSTRTGLNEQFF. DNA for the CDR3: TGTGCCAGCAGCACCAGGACAGGCCTAAATGAGCAGTTCTTC.

The chain employs TRBV9 and TRBJ2-3; 11 bases are shared with TRBD2. This CDR3 is built from 17 residues. V gave up 1 base and J gave up 5 bases; unmatched junction bases: 9. The germline V gene has CDR1 SGDLS and CDR2 YYNGEE. The CDR3 nucleotides are TGTGCCAGCAGCGTACAGGGGCGTCTAGCGGGAGGAGATACGCAGTATTTT. Encoded protein: CASSVQGRLAGGDTQYF.

The genes are TRBV6-4 and TRBJ2-1; TRBD2 matches 11 bases. Germline lookup yields CDR1 MRHNA and CDR2 SNTAGT. The ends lost 5 bases at V and 2 bases at J; junction bases unmatched: 5. CDR3 size: 16 residues. The CDR3 spells CASSKKGLAAYNEQFF. Here the CDR3 DNA reads TGTGCCAGCAGTAAAAAGGGACTAGCGGCCTACAATGAGCAGTTCTTC.

The J gene is TRBJ1-2, the V gene TRBV23-1, with TRBD1 identical over 7 bases. TRBV23-1 is an open reading frame whose function is uncertain. The CDR3 contains 16 residues. V was clipped by 8 bases and J by 4 bases; unmatched bases: 16. CDR3 region: CASLLSQGDYSYGYTF. The CDR3 nucleotides are TGCGCCAGCCTCTTATCGCAGGGGGATTATAGCTATGGCTACACCTTC.

This sequence joins TRBV28 and TRBJ2-7; D unresolved. Germline V gives CDR1 MDHEN, CDR2 SYDVKM. The CDR3 consists of 14 residues. V lost 3 bases and J lost 2, with 11 bases in between. In nucleotides, the CDR3 is TGTGCCAGCAGTTTTGGCAGGTCTCCCTACGAGCAGTACTTC. This translates into CASSFGRSPYEQYF.

The chain uses TRBV9 and TRBJ2-5; tentatively, D is TRBD2 (6 bases). The V end lost 4 bases, the J end lost 5 bases, and 18 bases lay between the germline ends. This CDR3 spans 15 amino acids. Germline V gene lookup returns CDR1 SGDLS and CDR2 YYNGEE. The CDR3 nucleotides are TGTGCCAGCAGCCTAGTTGGGGGAGGCGGGGAGACCCAGTACTTC. Protein product: CASSLVGGGGETQYF.

This chain uses TRBV6-1 with TRBJ2-7, with D tentatively TRBD1 or TRBD2 (6 bases each). CDR1 is MNHNS, CDR2 SASEGT, per germline. Trimming removed 2 bases at V and 5 bases at J, with 16 bases between. This CDR3 spans 15 amino acids. The CDR3 reads CASSELDGGLNEQYF. CDR3 DNA sequence: TGTGCCAGCAGTGAATTAGACGGGGGCCTAAACGAGCAGTACTTC.